This T cell receptor (beta chain) originates from a study of control samples from healthy donors and cancer patients. Sequencing used immunoSEQ multiplex PCR; TCRdb keeps in-frame clones, though not all of them. Of roughly 100,000 clones listed, approximately 83% are singletons. Germline V lookup: CDR1 SGHRS, CDR2 YFSETQ. V lost 1 base to trimming and J lost 6 bases; unmatched junction nucleotides: 6. The CDR3 consists of 15 residues. This clonotype was sampled from a woman between 45 and 60 years old in good health. The gene calls are TRBV5-1 and TRBJ2-1; 8 bases fit TRBD2. The sequenced sample was blood. CDR3 in amino acids: CASSLLAGRTNEQFF. DNA for the CDR3: TGCGCCAGCAGCTTGCTAGCGGGCCGTACCAATGAGCAGTTCTTC.